The rows below give T cell receptor beta chains drawn from one sample of a study of CD8+CD57+ T cells in acquired aplastic anemia. From the reads, TCRdb called clonotypes with MiXCR, one entry per CDR3 protein. The data hold about 200,000 distinct CDR3 sequences, with 50% to 70% observed a single time. The sample taken for sequencing was sorted CD4+, CD8+, or CD8+CD57+ T cells (not recorded which) from PBMCs. These receptors all come from a human donor with aplastic anemia. CDR3s include the opening cysteine and the closing phenylalanine or tryptophan. The D gene is left open where the match is weak. Size is omitted from some rows. Given values are once, few, many or a class for expanded clones.

d_gene | j_gene | abundance | v_gene | CDR3aa | CDR3nt
. | TRBJ1-2 | . | TRBV10-3 | CASSQNTVYGYTF | TGTGCCAGCTCCCAAAATACCGTCTATGGCTACACCTTC
. | TRBJ2-5 | . | TRBV20-1 | CSALGTSRETQYF | TGCAGTGCCCTGGGGACGTCGCGGGAGACCCAGTACTTC
TRBD1 | TRBJ2-7 | many | TRBV2 | CASLRDRGRGEQYF | TGTGCCAGCCTCCGGGACAGGGGGCGAGGGGAGCAGTACTTC
. | TRBJ2-5 | . | TRBV15 | CATSSSGAGETQYF | TGTGCCACCAGCAGTTCAGGGGCGGGAGAGACCCAGTACTTC
TRBD2 | TRBJ2-1 | . | TRBV29-1 | CSVEWRGAYNEQFF | TGCAGCGTTGAATGGCGGGGGGCTTACAATGAGCAGTTCTTC
TRBD2 | TRBJ2-3 | few | TRBV24-1 | CATSGTSGTRTDTQYF | TGTGCCACCAGTGGGACTAGCGGGACACGCACAGATACGCAGTATTTT
. | TRBJ2-1 | . | TRBV2 | CASRGPGFNEQFF | TGTGCCAGCAGAGGACCCGGTTTCAATGAGCAGTTCTTC
. | TRBJ2-2 | . | TRBV7-9 | CASSSLAGGSTGELFF | TGTGCCAGCAGCTCTCTCGCAGGGGGGAGTACCGGGGAGCTGTTTTTT
TRBD1 | TRBJ1-1 | few | TRBV10-2 | CASRRQGYDTEAFF | TGCGCCAGCAGAAGACAGGGATATGACACTGAAGCTTTCTTT
. | TRBJ2-1 | many | TRBV5-6 | CASSFDRLGLSSYNEQFF | TGTGCCAGCAGCTTTGATAGACTCGGTCTTAGCTCCTACAATGAGCAGTTCTTC
TRBD1 | TRBJ1-2 | once | TRBV10-3 | CAISGTQGSDGYTF | TGTGCCATCAGTGGGACACAGGGGAGCGATGGCTACACCTTC
TRBD2 | TRBJ2-1 | many | TRBV7-2 | CASSFPRTSGGDNEQFF | TGTGCCAGCAGCTTTCCTCGAACTAGCGGGGGGGATAATGAGCAGTTCTTC
TRBD2 | TRBJ2-7 | few | TRBV7-6 | CASSSTSGRGEQYF | TGTGCCAGCAGCTCGACTAGCGGGAGAGGCGAGCAGTACTTC
. | TRBJ1-1 | . | TRBV20-1 | CSASGHSRNTEAFF | TGCAGTGCTAGCGGACACTCTAGAAACACTGAAGCTTTCTTT
TRBD2 | TRBJ2-3 | . | TRBV5-1 | CASSAGVGGGAGGFGTDTQYF | TGCGCCAGCAGCGCTGGAGTAGGCGGGGGGGCAGGTGGCTTTGGCACAGATACGCAGTATTTT
. | TRBJ1-1 | . | TRBV20-1 | CSAWDTGDTEAFF | TGCAGTGCTTGGGACACCGGGGATACTGAAGCTTTCTTT
. | TRBJ1-1 | many | TRBV7-2 | CASSLVLIGTEAFF | TGTGCCAGCAGCTTAGTTCTTATCGGAACTGAAGCTTTCTTT
. | TRBJ2-2 | . | TRBV24-1 | CATSGLGGAGELFF | TGTGCCACCAGTGGTCTAGGGGGGGCCGGGGAGCTGTTTTTT
TRBD2 | TRBJ2-5 | . | TRBV5-1 | CASSKGLAETQYF | TGCGCCAGCAGCAAGGGACTAGCGGAGACCCAGTACTTC
TRBD2 | TRBJ2-7 | . | TRBV20-1 | CSASASPSGRYEQYF | TGCAGTGCTAGCGCGTCCCCCTCCGGGAGGTACGAGCAGTACTTC
. | TRBJ2-7 | . | TRBV24-1 | CATSLAGQLNYEQYF | TGTGCCACCAGTCTTGCGGGACAGCTAAATTACGAGCAGTACTTC